The entry that follows covers one T cell receptor (beta chain) sequence. Its target is unknown. Germline V lookup: CDR1 LNHDA, CDR2 SQIVND (reference sequence). The V and J ends lost 3 bases and 4 bases respectively, with 12 bases between them. This CDR3 has 14 residues. This sample stems from a study of identical twins. General study findings and limits: Within beta out-of-frame sequences, the excess sharing observed between twins was weaker.

A universal primer site was created by template switching, with the cDNA bearing unique molecular identifiers. Via MiXCR, TCRdb re-called the 5' RACE reads, giving one row per CDR3 protein. The data show hundreds of thousands of distinct CDR3 sequences, 5.5% to 6.5% seen once. Sequences were obtained from naive T cells sorted from blood. The TCR originated in a man younger than 30 in good health. The chain recombines TRBV19 with TRBJ1-2; D uncertain. As DNA, the CDR3 is TGTGCCAGTAGTATGGTAGCGGCAACCTATGGCTACACCTTC. Translated, it gives CASSMVAATYGYTF.